Listed below are T cell receptor beta chains from one sample, sequenced in a study of radiation and T cells in renal cell carcinoma. Some clones are missing from TCRdb's copy, which holds only in-frame ones; the method was immunoSEQ multiplex PCR. The profile covers roughly 49,000 clones, with 75% to 85% appearing a single time and around 29% taken by the ten largest. The specimen was blood, collected from a patient whose treatment included radiotherapy and nephrectomy. Every receptor here comes from a woman in her seventies with renal cell carcinoma. The conserved cysteine and the conserved F or W are not part of the CDR3 here. Expanded clones are given a class, and other clones once, few, many or no size at all.

cdr3_aa: ASELAGSTDTQY; j_call: TRBJ2-3; v_call: TRBV2; clone_size: NA
cdr3_aa: ASSPGTSVGETQY; j_call: TRBJ2-5; v_call: TRBV5-1; clone_size: NA
cdr3_aa: ASSAGLGDEQF; j_call: TRBJ2-1; v_call: TRBV9; clone_size: NA
cdr3_aa: ASSYGQGGGYT; j_call: TRBJ1-2; v_call: TRBV14; clone_size: NA
cdr3_aa: SVEDPGTLPSPTTIYGYT; j_call: TRBJ1-2; v_call: TRBV29-1; clone_size: NA
cdr3_aa: ASSPSTSYEQY; j_call: TRBJ2-7; v_call: TRBV7-6; clone_size: NA
cdr3_aa: AGSGGSSEKLF; j_call: TRBJ1-4; v_call: TRBV2; clone_size: few
cdr3_aa: ASSSRGGYNEQF; j_call: TRBJ2-1; v_call: TRBV7-9; clone_size: NA
cdr3_aa: ASSTTKSGTKIRLYEQY; j_call: TRBJ2-7; v_call: TRBV7-9; clone_size: NA
cdr3_aa: AWSVQYGGYT; j_call: TRBJ1-2; v_call: TRBV30; clone_size: NA
cdr3_aa: ASSPIPDRDGYT; j_call: TRBJ1-2; v_call: TRBV18; clone_size: NA
cdr3_aa: ASSVAVGEKLF; j_call: TRBJ1-4; v_call: TRBV9; clone_size: few
cdr3_aa: ASNSIAGGPRTGELF; j_call: TRBJ2-2; v_call: TRBV2; clone_size: NA
cdr3_aa: ASSVTSRGRSANEQF; j_call: TRBJ2-1; v_call: TRBV25-1; clone_size: once
cdr3_aa: ASSSSGTNYNEQF; j_call: TRBJ2-1; v_call: TRBV7-8; clone_size: NA
cdr3_aa: ASSEGTSGATDTQY; j_call: TRBJ2-3; v_call: TRBV5-1; clone_size: NA
cdr3_aa: ASRDRVGETQY; j_call: TRBJ2-5; v_call: TRBV2; clone_size: NA
cdr3_aa: ASSRGGEQY; j_call: TRBJ2-7; v_call: TRBV9; clone_size: NA
cdr3_aa: ASSRTGFGEAF; j_call: TRBJ1-1; v_call: TRBV6-6; clone_size: NA
cdr3_aa: ASTRVAGGGNEQF; j_call: TRBJ2-1; v_call: TRBV19; clone_size: few
cdr3_aa: ASSAFRGTYNEQF; j_call: TRBJ2-1; v_call: TRBV25-1; clone_size: NA
cdr3_aa: ASSPRTKAGYYEQY; j_call: TRBJ2-7; v_call: TRBV14; clone_size: once
cdr3_aa: ASSQEVGGGSGANVLT; j_call: TRBJ2-6; v_call: TRBV4-1; clone_size: NA
cdr3_aa: ASSYSTSGSSYEQY; j_call: TRBJ2-7; v_call: TRBV6-5; clone_size: NA
cdr3_aa: ASSSRGRGAQETQY; j_call: TRBJ2-5; v_call: TRBV5-6; clone_size: NA
cdr3_aa: ASSLVLDIHSNQPQH; j_call: TRBJ1-5; v_call: TRBV5-8; clone_size: NA
cdr3_aa: ASSPGLEEQY; j_call: TRBJ2-3; v_call: TRBV7-9; clone_size: NA
cdr3_aa: ASSMGRGNYGYT; j_call: TRBJ1-2; v_call: TRBV19; clone_size: NA
cdr3_aa: SVAGYPNTEAF; j_call: TRBJ1-1; v_call: TRBV29-1; clone_size: NA
cdr3_aa: ASSFGKGNEQF; j_call: TRBJ2-1; v_call: TRBV7-9; clone_size: NA
cdr3_aa: ASSLELASDTQY; j_call: TRBJ2-3; v_call: TRBV5-8; clone_size: NA
cdr3_aa: ASSSGSGRSQPQH; j_call: TRBJ1-5; v_call: TRBV6-5; clone_size: NA
cdr3_aa: ASSPVIEGREAF; j_call: TRBJ1-1; v_call: TRBV6-1; clone_size: few
cdr3_aa: ASRHTGYNEQF; j_call: TRBJ2-1; v_call: TRBV14; clone_size: NA
cdr3_aa: ASSSVNPETQY; j_call: TRBJ2-5; v_call: TRBV5-4; clone_size: NA
cdr3_aa: SVGASSTDTQY; j_call: TRBJ2-3; v_call: TRBV29-1; clone_size: NA
cdr3_aa: ASSVGAGTSGRNEQF; j_call: TRBJ2-1; v_call: TRBV9; clone_size: NA
cdr3_aa: ASSLRAPNVLT; j_call: TRBJ2-6; v_call: TRBV28; clone_size: NA
cdr3_aa: ASSVVGRAGDTGELF; j_call: TRBJ2-2; v_call: TRBV9; clone_size: NA
cdr3_aa: ASCRDTINGEQY; j_call: TRBJ2-7; v_call: TRBV18; clone_size: few
cdr3_aa: ATSRDPDTDNSPLH; j_call: TRBJ1-6; v_call: TRBV15; clone_size: NA
cdr3_aa: ASSLLAGGAYEQY; j_call: TRBJ2-7; v_call: TRBV7-2; clone_size: NA
cdr3_aa: ASSEVGQGRDEQF; j_call: TRBJ2-1; v_call: TRBV2; clone_size: NA
cdr3_aa: ASSFNREGGYT; j_call: TRBJ1-2; v_call: TRBV5-5; clone_size: once
cdr3_aa: ASSLSGTAYEQY; j_call: TRBJ2-7; v_call: TRBV14; clone_size: many
cdr3_aa: ASSTDNYGYT; j_call: TRBJ1-2; v_call: TRBV21-1; clone_size: NA
cdr3_aa: ASSNRAPEKLF; j_call: TRBJ1-4; v_call: TRBV19; clone_size: NA
cdr3_aa: AISESGTGTYGYT; j_call: TRBJ1-2; v_call: TRBV10-3; clone_size: once
cdr3_aa: ASSRGTSENTEAF; j_call: TRBJ1-1; v_call: TRBV18; clone_size: NA
cdr3_aa: ASSYEGQLSNQPQH; j_call: TRBJ1-5; v_call: TRBV6-6; clone_size: few
cdr3_aa: ASSFGQGRYEQY; j_call: TRBJ2-7; v_call: TRBV28; clone_size: NA
cdr3_aa: ASSDMGDGNEKLF; j_call: TRBJ1-4; v_call: TRBV25-1; clone_size: NA
cdr3_aa: ASSLEAESSYEQY; j_call: TRBJ2-7; v_call: TRBV5-5; clone_size: NA